This T cell receptor beta chain was captured in a study of cytomegalovirus exposure and HLA in healthy donors. Points from the study as a whole: Data from an earlier analysis indicated that most TCR beta V segments were productive either about 90% or about 30% of the time. It was shown in a later analysis that HLA-associated TCR beta chains were more clonally expanded than other, equally common chains.

Of note for this clone: The antigen remains unidentified.

Germline CDR1 MNHNS, CDR2 SASEGT. The CDR3 covers 13 residues. Trimming took off 6 bases at V and 9 bases at J, with 12 bases between the two ends. 60 Vbeta and 13 Jbeta primers were used in PCR. Clones were read by immunoSEQ multiplex PCR, and TCRdb kept only the in-frame ones, dropping some. The table includes over 85,000 clones, approximately 80% detected once. Sequenced: PBMCs. The chain employs TRBV6-1 and TRBJ1-6; D is unclear. The receptor was derived from a woman aged 55-70 years in good health and CMV-seropositive. CDR3 region: CASRKAVGSPLHF. Written as DNA, the CDR3 is TGTGCCAGCAGGAAGGCGGTCGGTTCACCCCTCCACTTT.